Reported below is one TCR beta chain. What this receptor recognizes is not known. Base qualities are not recorded, but no much larger clone differs from it by a single base. The sample originates from a study of shared clonotypes between healthy human individuals (TCRdb year 2020). With regard to the full study: Three men and a couple of women, aged 18 to 49 years, made up the cohort. To estimate repertoire size and how much clonotypes are shared between individuals, the study performed deep sequencing of blood TCR repertoires from about 5 healthy adults. To increase sequencing depth and limit assay-specific biases, TCR repertoire library preparation and sequencing were carried out by different laboratories using diverse techniques. Per donor, leukapheresis produced somewhere between about 0.94 and 10 billion PBMCs.

TCR CDR3 regions were amplified from genomic DNA by multiplex PCR using the deep immunoSEQ assay. Genomic DNA extracted from each cell subset was distributed evenly over all wells of several immunoSEQ 96-well plates, and each plate served as one replicate. For unsorted PBMC, around 290 ng of genomic DNA, equivalent to roughly 30,000 T cell genomes, went into each replicate PCR. Ten immunoSEQ deep assay plates were used to sequence the unsorted PBMC genomic DNA. The purified libraries were quantified using a Qubit 3.0 fluorometer, sized with a Bioanalyzer 2100, and then quantified again using the KAPA Library Quantification kit. Each immunoSEQ 96-well plate was sequenced on its own single-read 150-cycle Illumina NextSeq 550 flow cell. Per the source publication's procedure: Because the immunoSEQ output held only junctional sequences and lacked quality scores, the filtering could not match the filtering applied to full-length reads. To assign V/J genes and CDR3, sequences were annotated against IMGT germline references using PyIR, a Python wrapper for IgBLAST v1.9. Any read was removed if the V/J assignment was weak (E-value above 1e-6), the CDR3 was missing, or the read contained stop codons, out-of-frame junctions, or ambiguous translated residues. V3J clonotypes were defined as sequences sharing the same inferred V gene, J gene, and CDR3 amino acid sequence. The percentage overlap between two repertoires was calculated by dividing the number of shared unique clonotypes by the size of the smaller repertoire. RTK rarefaction, the Chao1 estimator, and Recon v2.1 estimates of unobserved clonotypes were used to assess repertoire richness. Sourced from immuneACCESS, this table was stored by TCRdb with only in-frame sequences that have V and J called. A share of the clones is absent; for the studies checked, an unresolved V gene accounts for under half, and the remainder has no known explanation. V and J calls and clone size follow that table, whereas D and trimming were derived from the DNA. The sample yields approximately 500,000 clones; roughly 80% were counted once. Around 12% of the sample is in the top ten clones.

The full study reports these points: Sampling was restricted to blood, and TCR repertoires in tissue are likely to differ from TCR repertoires in blood. Because the study included a small number of donors, the genetic and exposure-history diversity represented was limited. Pairwise subsampling indicated that sequencing depth was expected to affect the degree of clonotype sharing among donors.

From its cysteine to its phenylalanine, the CDR3 spans 16 amino acids. Of all the DNA, just the CDR3 is kept, 48 bases in frame from base 1. CDR1 SGHTA and CDR2 FQGTGA were looked up in the germline V gene. V lost 6 bases and J lost 4 bases; the stretch between them is 18 bases long. Donors were healthy HIV-negative adults with no recently reported acute infections or vaccinations. All donors were Caucasian adults living in Nashville, Tennessee, USA. For unsorted samples, 100 million or so PBMCs were counted, and genomic DNA was extracted using the QIAamp DNA Blood Mini kit. After blood collection by leukapheresis, PBMCs were isolated using Ficoll-Histopaque density gradient centrifugation and then cryopreserved in the vapor phase of liquid nitrogen.

The chain links TRBV7-3 with TRBJ2-2; a weak D assignment points to TRBD1 (6 bases agree). The clonotype comes from a woman aged 40 to 50 in good health. Some clones in this sample may be carry-over from other donors' samples. The sample was PBMCs. In nucleotides, the sequence is TGTGCCAGCAGTTCAAGGGGGAATAGCCTCACCGGGGAGCTGTTTTTT. It codes for CASSSRGNSLTGELFF.